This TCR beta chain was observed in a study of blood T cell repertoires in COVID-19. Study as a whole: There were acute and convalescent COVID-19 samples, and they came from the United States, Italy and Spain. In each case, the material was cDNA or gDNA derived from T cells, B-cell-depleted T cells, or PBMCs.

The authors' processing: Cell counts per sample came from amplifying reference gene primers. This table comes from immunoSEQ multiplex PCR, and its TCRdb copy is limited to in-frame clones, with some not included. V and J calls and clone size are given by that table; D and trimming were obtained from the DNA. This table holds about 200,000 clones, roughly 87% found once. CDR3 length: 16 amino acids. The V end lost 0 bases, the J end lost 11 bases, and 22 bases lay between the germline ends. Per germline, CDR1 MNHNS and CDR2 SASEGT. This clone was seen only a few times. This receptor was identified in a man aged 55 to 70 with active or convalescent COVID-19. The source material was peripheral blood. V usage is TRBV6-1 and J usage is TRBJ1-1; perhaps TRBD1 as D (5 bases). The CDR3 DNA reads TGTGCCAGCAGTGAAGCGCTTCCGGGGGTCCTCTTAATGGCTTTCTTT. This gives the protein CASSEALPGVLLMAFF.